This TCR beta chain came from a study of blood T cell repertoires in COVID-19. At the level of the study: Whether acute or convalescent, the COVID-19 samples came from the United States, Italy and Spain. PBMCs, B-cell-depleted T cells, or T cells were the source of the cDNA or gDNA that made up the material.

In the original processing: Amplifying reference gene primers gave estimates of nucleated cell counts. TCRdb keeps only in-frame clones here, not all; method: immunoSEQ multiplex PCR. The V and J calls and clone size come from that table; D and trimming were worked out from the DNA. The table includes 120,000 to 150,000 clones, over 75% detected once. Germline V gives CDR1 LGHNA, CDR2 YSLEER. With 4 bases clipped from V and 4 bases from J, the junction kept 6 bases outside the gene matches. CDR3 length: 16 amino acids. The sequenced material came from peripheral blood. V is TRBV4-3 and J is TRBJ2-3; 12 bases are a match to TRBD2. The clonotype comes from a man aged 18 to 30 with COVID-19, enrolled during active disease. For the CDR3, the DNA is TGCGCCAGCAGCCCCGCGACTAGCGGGAGCGCAGATACGCAGTATTTT. It specifies CASSPATSGSADTQYF.